There are a few counts of the clone carrying this T cell receptor beta chain. The target antigen is unknown. This entry comes from a study of identical twins. Each CDR3 protein gets one entry after TCRdb re-called the 5' RACE reads with MiXCR. The sample contains around 690,000 distinct CDR3 sequences, around 21% of which appear only once. General study findings and limits: Models underpredicted monozygotic twin sharing of out-of-frame TCR alpha.

With 7 bases removed from V and 8 bases from J, the gap between germline ends came to 17 bases. The CDR3 has 13 residues. A further study also used this sample, focusing on T cells expressing NK-cell markers. From that report: Just one sequenced donor of eight was HCMV-seronegative, while seven were seropositive. Leadership of the CD3+CD56-NKG2C+ fraction also belonged to these clonotypes in several donors.

Sample: PBMCs. The sequence came from a woman aged 18-29 years in good health. The chain combines TRBV12-3 or TRBV12-4 with TRBJ1-2; D is perhaps TRBD1 (6 bases). CDR3 sequence reads: CASITTGGGGYTF. The CDR3, as DNA: TGTGCCAGCATCACGACAGGAGGAGGGGGCTACACCTTC.